Listed here are 6 T cell receptor beta chains from one sample, sequenced in a study of radiotherapy plus CTLA-4 blockade in lung cancer. The table came from immunoSEQ multiplex PCR; TCRdb's copy has only in-frame clones and leaves some out. The sample holds 70,000 to 95,000 clones; around 83% are singletons and the top ten take 13% to 15%. The sequences come from peripheral blood, collected from a patient treated with radiotherapy plus ipilimumab. The receptors come from a human donor with non-small cell lung cancer that progressed on radiotherapy plus ipilimumab.

V and J are TRBV5-6 and TRBJ2-5; D might be TRBD1 or TRBD2, each matching 5 bases. The CDR3 has 14 residues. Germline loops: CDR1 SGHDT, CDR2 YYEEEE. Trimming removed 2 bases from V and 4 bases from J, with 12 bases in between. The CDR3 sequence is CASSFSGTSETQYF. In nucleotides, the CDR3 is TGTGCCAGCAGCTTCTCCGGGACCTCAGAGACCCAGTACTTC.

This rearrangement joins TRBV18 to TRBJ2-3; TRBD1 matches at 8 bases. V shed 5 bases and J 0 bases; nucleotides not matched to a gene: 7. The CDR3 is made up of 16 amino acids. CDR1 KGHSH and CDR2 LQKENI come from the germline V gene. The DNA of the CDR3 is TGTGCCAGCTCAGTACAGGGGGTCCTGAGCACAGATACGCAGTATTTT. It specifies CASSVQGVLSTDTQYF.

The table lists this clone with a count of one. The genes are TRBV6-6 and TRBJ2-7, with 7 nucleotides matching TRBD1. V dropped 4 bases and J dropped 0; count of bases not matched to a gene: 6. CDR1 MNHNY and CDR2 SVGAGI come from the germline V gene (reference sequence). The CDR3 runs 15 residues. In DNA form, the CDR3 reads TGTGCCAGCAGTTTTCGGACAGGTAGCTCCTACGAGCAGTACTTC. It translates to CASSFRTGSSYEQYF.

This clone was seen only a few times. The CDR3 region is CASSLVGTVNYGYTF. CDR3 nucleotides: TGCGCCAGCAGCTTGGTAGGGACGGTTAACTATGGCTACACCTTC. This chain connects TRBV5-1 to TRBJ1-2; D possibly corresponds to TRBD1 (5 bases). Germline CDR1 is SGHRS and CDR2 is YFSETQ. The V gene lost 0 bases and the J gene lost 1 base, with 10 bases spanning the gap. This CDR3 comprises 15 residues.

The genes are TRBV4-3 and TRBJ1-3, with 8 positions matching TRBD1. This CDR3 comprises 17 residues. Trimming cost V 0 bases and J 3 bases; bases outside gene matches: 7. Germline V gene lookup returns CDR1 LGHNA and CDR2 YSLEER. The CDR3 spells CASSQELSGGFGNTIYF. For the CDR3, the DNA is TGCGCCAGCAGCCAAGAGTTATCAGGGGGCTTTGGAAACACCATATATTTT.

V and J are TRBV6-5 and TRBJ2-1, with D perhaps TRBD1 or TRBD2 (5 bases each). Trimming took off 2 bases at V and 6 bases at J, with 5 bases between the two ends. CDR1 MNHEY and CDR2 SVGAGI come from the germline V gene. This CDR3 comprises 12 residues. The CDR3 spells CASSYGGNEQFF. The DNA of the CDR3 is TGTGCCAGCAGTTACGGGGGCAATGAGCAGTTCTTC.